This T cell receptor beta chain was profiled in a study of blood T cell repertoires in COVID-19. Study-wide background: Nucleic acid was either cDNA or gDNA, and it came from T cells, B-cell-depleted T cells, or PBMCs.

Methods used by the authors: How many nucleated cells were present was estimated from reference gene primer amplification. The protocol was immunoSEQ multiplex PCR, while the TCRdb copy is restricted to in-frame clones and leaves out a portion. V and J calls and clone size are as listed in that table; D and trimming were resolved from the DNA. The sample lists 220,000 or so clones; about 81% were seen once. J was trimmed by 0 bases and V by 4 bases; bases with no gene match: 6. CDR1 SGHRS and CDR2 YFSETQ come from the germline V gene. The length of the CDR3 is 16 residues. V and J are TRBV5-1 and TRBJ2-3, with 9 bases matching TRBD2. The material sequenced was peripheral blood. This TCR came from a woman at least 80 years old with COVID-19, enrolled during active disease. Here the CDR3 reads CASSIPSGKSTDTQYF. Here the CDR3 DNA reads TGCGCCAGCAGCATCCCTAGCGGGAAGAGCACAGATACGCAGTATTTT.